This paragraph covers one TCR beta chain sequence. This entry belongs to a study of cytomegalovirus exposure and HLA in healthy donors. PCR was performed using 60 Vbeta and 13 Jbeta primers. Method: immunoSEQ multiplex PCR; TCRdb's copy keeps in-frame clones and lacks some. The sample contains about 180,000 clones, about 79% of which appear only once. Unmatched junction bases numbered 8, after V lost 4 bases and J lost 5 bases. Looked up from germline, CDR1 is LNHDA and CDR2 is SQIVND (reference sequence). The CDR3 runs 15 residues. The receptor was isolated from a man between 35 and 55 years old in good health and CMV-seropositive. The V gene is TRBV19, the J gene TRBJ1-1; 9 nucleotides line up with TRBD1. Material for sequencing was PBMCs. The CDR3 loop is CASSSTGGVGTEAFF. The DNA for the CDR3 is TGTGCCAGTAGTAGTACAGGGGGCGTAGGAACTGAAGCTTTCTTT.